The clone carrying this TCR beta chain occurred many times. Its antigen is as yet unknown. This sample is part of a study of T cells in Graves' hyperthyroidism and ophthalmopathy. Graves' hyperthyroidism was deemed stable absent ophthalmopathy progression within 18 months. Uncontrolled infection, other autoimmune disease, pregnancy and lactation each barred patients from inclusion. A roughly 9.3 ml volume of fresh peripheral blood provided the PBMCs. Germline CDR1 PRHDT, CDR2 FYEKMQ (reference sequence). CDR3 size: 16 residues. V shed 5 bases and J 1 base; nucleotides not matched to a gene: 6. What was amplified from RNA transcripts were TCR beta CDR3 regions. An initial round of RT-PCR targeting the TCR CDR3 relied on the HTBI primer set. In TCRdb, the multiplex PCR reads were re-called with MiXCR into one record per CDR3 protein. Of 600,000 to 650,000 distinct CDR3 sequences listed, roughly 16% were seen once; the top ten hold 3.8%.

Study observations and caveats: A 13 V-J model separated ophthalmopathy from stable hyperthyroidism.

The TCR comes from a woman under 40 with Graves' hyperthyroidism. Sequenced sample: blood. The chain recombines TRBV13 with TRBJ2-5, with 11 positions matching TRBD2. CDR3 sequence (DNA): TGTGCCAGCAGCCCCGATAGCGGGAGGGGCCAAGAGACCCAGTACTTC. This sequence encodes CASSPDSGRGQETQYF.